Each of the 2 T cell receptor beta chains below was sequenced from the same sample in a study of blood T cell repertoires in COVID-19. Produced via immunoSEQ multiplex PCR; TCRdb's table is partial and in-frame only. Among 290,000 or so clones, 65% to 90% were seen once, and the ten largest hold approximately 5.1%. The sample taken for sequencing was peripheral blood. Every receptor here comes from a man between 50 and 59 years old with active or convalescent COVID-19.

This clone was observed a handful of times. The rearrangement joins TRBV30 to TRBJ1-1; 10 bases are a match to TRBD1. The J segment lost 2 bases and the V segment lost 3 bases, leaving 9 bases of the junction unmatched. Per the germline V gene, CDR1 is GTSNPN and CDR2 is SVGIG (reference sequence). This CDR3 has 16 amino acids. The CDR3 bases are TGTGCCTGGAGACGACAGGGGGCTGTGCCTAACACTGAAGCTTTCTTT. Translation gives CAWRRQGAVPNTEAFF.

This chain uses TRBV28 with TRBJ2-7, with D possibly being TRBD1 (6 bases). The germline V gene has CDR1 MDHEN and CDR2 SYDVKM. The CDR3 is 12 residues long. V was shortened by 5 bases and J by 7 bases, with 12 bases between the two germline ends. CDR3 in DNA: TGTGCCAGCAGTGTGGGGGCGATGGAGCAGTACTTC. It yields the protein CASSVGAMEQYF.